A single sample gave rise to the 19 T cell receptor beta chains below, sequenced in a study of CD8+CD57+ T cells in acquired aplastic anemia. The patients chosen for sequencing had shown expansion of CD8+CD57+ cells (detected by flow cytometry). Template material for TCR beta VDJ and CDR3 profiling consisted of genomic DNA. Each CDR3 protein gets one entry after TCRdb re-called the reads with MiXCR. Among 170,000 or so distinct CDR3 sequences listed, 40% to 50% were seen once. The specimen sequenced was sorted CD4+, CD8+, or CD8+CD57+ T cells (not recorded which) from PBMCs. These receptors were obtained from a human donor with aplastic anemia.

This clonotype was recorded many times. The chain employs TRBV20-1 and TRBJ2-7, with 10 bases matching TRBD1. The V gene's germline CDR1 is DFQATT and CDR2 SNEGSKA (reference sequence). There are 15 residues in the CDR3. Germline trimming cut 6 bases from V and 4 bases from J; bases unmatched to any gene: 12. The CDR3 DNA is TGCAGTGCAGTAACCGGGACAGGGGATCCGTACGAGCAGTACTTC. Translated, it gives CSAVTGTGDPYEQYF.

This chain uses TRBV20-1 with TRBJ2-1; TRBD1 or TRBD2 may be the D gene (5 bases each). Looked up from germline, CDR1 is DFQATT and CDR2 is SNEGSKA (reference sequence). This CDR3 is 14 amino acids long. V was cut by 6 bases and J by 1 base, with 13 bases left in between. CDR3 in DNA: TGCAGTGCCCCGACATGGGGGTCCTACAATGAGCAGTTCTTC. It yields the protein CSAPTWGSYNEQFF.

Only a few counts were recorded for this clonotype. V usage is TRBV2 and J usage is TRBJ1-1; D may be TRBD1 (5 bases). Deletions cut 8 bases from V and 3 bases from J, with 13 bases between. CDR1 is SNHLY, CDR2 FYNNEI, per germline. This CDR3 spans 13 amino acids. The CDR3 region has the DNA TGTGCCAGCGCGAGACAGAGAGACACTGAAGCTTTCTTT. The encoded protein is CASARQRDTEAFF.

The table lists this clonotype with many counts. V and J are TRBV6-1 and TRBJ1-5; 7 nucleotides align to TRBD1. The CDR3 runs 13 residues. The germline V gene has CDR1 MNHNS and CDR2 SASEGT. Unmatched junction bases numbered 5, after V lost 5 bases and J lost 7 bases. The CDR3 sequence is CASSPGGQQPQHF. DNA for the CDR3: TGTGCCAGCAGTCCAGGGGGACAGCAGCCCCAGCATTTT.

V gene TRBV24-1 combines with J gene TRBJ1-1; TRBD1 is a possible D gene (6 bases). The CDR3 is made up of 13 amino acids. Germline V CDR1 and CDR2: KGHDR, SFDVKD. Trimming shortened V by 6 bases and J by 4 bases, and 11 bases separated the two germline ends. For the CDR3, the DNA is TGTGCCACCAGTCGAGGAGGGGGCACTGAAGCTTTCTTT. It yields the protein CATSRGGGTEAFF.

This clonotype has a count of ten or more. The J gene is TRBJ2-7, the V gene TRBV18; D gene uncertain. Trimming took 3 bases from V and 7 from J, leaving 10 bases between them. CDR1 is KGHSH and CDR2 is LQKENI in the germline V gene. This CDR3 has 12 residues. CDR3 nucleotide sequence: TGTGCCAGCTCACCCGGTAGGCCGGAGCAGTACTTC. Amino acids: CASSPGRPEQYF.

The J gene is TRBJ2-6, the V gene TRBV12-3 or TRBV12-4; D remains ambiguous. Trimming shortened V by 5 bases and J by 0 bases, and 8 bases separated the two germline ends. The CDR3 has 15 residues. The CDR3 region is CASSVATSGANVLTF. As DNA, the CDR3 is TGTGCCAGCAGTGTGGCTACCTCTGGGGCCAACGTCCTGACTTTC.

In this sample, this clonotype turned up many times. The chain employs TRBV20-1 and TRBJ2-5; 8 nucleotides agree with TRBD2. The CDR3 has 15 amino acids. The germline V gene has CDR1 DFQATT and CDR2 SNEGSKA (reference sequence). The J segment lost 0 bases and the V segment lost 5 bases, leaving 8 bases of the junction unmatched. CDR3 DNA sequence: TGCAGTGCTGGTAATAGCGGGGAACACCAAGAGACCCAGTACTTC. It encodes CSAGNSGEHQETQYF.

The chain couples TRBV5-1 to TRBJ2-5; TRBD2 is a possible D gene (7 bases). The CDR3 has 16 residues. Trimming removed 0 bases at V and 10 bases at J, with 22 bases between. Per the germline V gene, CDR1 is SGHRS and CDR2 is YFSETQ. The chain's CDR3 is CASSLDGGGLEGVQYF. The CDR3, as DNA: TGCGCCAGCAGCTTGGACGGCGGGGGCTTGGAGGGGGTCCAGTACTTC.

This clonotype was seen at least ten times. This chain links TRBV7-9 with TRBJ2-7; D is perhaps TRBD1 (6 bases). Trimming pared 11 bases from V and 6 bases from J, leaving 17 bases between. Germline CDR1 and CDR2: SEHNR and FQNEAQ (reference sequence). The CDR3 is 12 residues long. The CDR3 region has the DNA TGTGCCTCCGAACAGGGCATGGGCGAGCAGTACTTC. The encoded protein is CASEQGMGEQYF.

This clonotype was detected many times. This rearrangement joins TRBV12-5 to TRBJ1-1; D not resolved. The CDR3 has 12 amino acids. Looked up from germline, CDR1 is LGHNT and CDR2 is FRNRAP. The V end lost 5 bases, the J end lost 3 bases, and 7 bases lay between the germline ends. CDR3 in amino acids: CASGLGDTEAFF. CDR3 nucleotides: TGTGCTAGTGGTCTCGGTGACACTGAAGCTTTCTTT. Using reference TRBV12-5 and TRBJ1-1 for the parts outside the CDR3, the full variable domain is DARVTQTPRHKVTEMGQEVTMRCQPILGHNTVFWYRQTMMQGLELLAYFRNRAPLDDSGMPKDRFSAEMPDATLATLKIQPSEPRDSAVYFCASGLGDTEAFFGQGTRLTVV.

This clonotype has just one count. It may be a read error: a sequence one base away is much more abundant. The CDR3 DNA follows: TGTGCCAGCAGCTGGTTCGGGGAAGGTGGCGATGAGCAGTTCTTC. Translation gives CASSWFGEGGDEQFF. The chain carries TRBV25-1 and TRBJ2-1; tentative D call: TRBD2 (5 bases). The CDR3 has 15 amino acids. V was pared by 6 bases and J by 8 bases, with 20 bases between. Per the germline V gene, CDR1 is MGHDK and CDR2 is SYGVNS.

A remark on this clonotype: The junction departs from the called germline gene at one end, perhaps through a read error. The genes are TRBV20-1 and TRBJ1-2; 9 positions agree with TRBD1. The germline CDR1 and CDR2 sequences are DFQATT and SNEGSKA (reference sequence). CDR3 size: 12 residues. The CDR3 is CSLDRGNYAYTF. Here the CDR3 DNA reads TGCAGCTTGGACAGGGGAAACTATGCCTACACCTTC.

As regards this clonotype: This may be a read error, as it is one base from a much larger clone. The rearrangement joins TRBV30 to TRBJ2-5, with D possibly matching TRBD2 (5 bases). Deletions cut 2 bases from V and 2 bases from J, with 9 bases between. CDR1 and CDR2 from the germline V gene are GTSNPN and SVGIG (reference sequence). The CDR3 contains 13 residues. The CDR3 DNA is TGTGCCTGGAGTATGGACTTGCAAGAGACCCAGTACTTC. Its protein product is CAWSMDLQETQYF.

The chain employs TRBV28 and TRBJ2-7; 11 bases line up with TRBD2. Germline CDR1 is MDHEN and CDR2 is SYDVKM. The J segment lost 6 bases and the V segment lost 6 bases, leaving 10 bases of the junction unmatched. The CDR3 is made up of 15 amino acids. CDR3 sequence (DNA): TGTGCCAGCAGCACTAGCGGGAGTGTCCATGTCGAGCAGTACTTC. This sequence encodes CASSTSGSVHVEQYF.

J is TRBJ2-3 and V is TRBV4-2; 8 bases are a match to TRBD2. Germline CDR1 is LGHNA and CDR2 is YNFKEQ. V trimming: 1 base; J trimming: 1 base; junction bases outside the gene matches: 1. CDR3 size: 15 residues. In DNA form, the CDR3 reads TGTGCCAGCAGCCAAGCGGGGGGGCGCACAGATACGCAGTATTTT. It is translated as CASSQAGGRTDTQYF.

The gene calls are TRBV7-8 and TRBJ2-5; D may be TRBD2 (6 bases). This CDR3 region has 14 residues. Germline CDR1 SGHVS, CDR2 FQNEAQ. V lost 5 bases and J 6 bases, leaving 16 bases between the germline ends. The CDR3 bases are TGTGCCAGCAGCCTGGACTACCCCCCTAAGACCCAGTACTTC. Translation: CASSLDYPPKTQYF. Full variable domain (remainder filled in from reference TRBV7-8 and TRBJ2-5): GAGVSQSPRYKVAKRGQDVALRCDPISGHVSLFWYQQALGQGPEFLTYFQNEAQLDKSGLPSDRFFAERPEGSVSTLKIQRTQQEDSAVYLCASSLDYPPKTQYFGPGTRLLVL.

A note on this clonotype: Since no conserved phenylalanine or tryptophan closes the CDR3, a read error is the likely cause. The J gene is TRBJ2-7, the V gene TRBV10-3, with D perhaps matching TRBD1 (6 bases). The CDR3 is 15 amino acids. Trimming left V 0 bases short and J 6 bases short, with 15 bases between. Germline V gives CDR1 ENHRY, CDR2 SYGVKD. The CDR3 nucleotides read TGTGCCATCAGTGAGTCCCCTACAGGGAGTGGCGAGCAGTACTCC. Translation: CAISESPTGSGEQYS.

V is TRBV19 and J is TRBJ1-6; 10 positions match TRBD1. CDR1 and CDR2 (germline): LNHDA, SQIVND (reference sequence). The CDR3 is 15 residues long. J was trimmed by 9 bases and V by 3 bases; bases with no gene match: 5. As DNA, the CDR3 is TGTGCCAGTAGTATTGGACAGGGGGTATCTTCACCCCTCCACTTT. This translates into CASSIGQGVSSPLHF.